What follows are 16 T cell receptor beta chains derived from one specimen sequenced in a study of monozygotic twins with inflammatory bowel disease. TCRdb re-called the 5' RACE reads; every CDR3 protein appears as one record, without DNA. The sample holds about 380,000 distinct CDR3 sequences. The material sequenced was blood. The receptor source for this set is a human donor with ulcerative colitis or Crohn's disease, or a healthy co-twin of an affected twin (not recorded which).

The chain carries TRBV5-5 and TRBJ2-1; checking the TCRdb D call of TRBD1 is not possible without DNA. Germline V lookup: CDR1 SGHKS, CDR2 YYEKEE (reference sequence). CDR3 length: 15 amino acids. The CDR3 region is CASSLLGGAYNEQFF.

The V call is TRBV15, the J call TRBJ1-4. The CDR3 runs 13 residues. The V gene's germline CDR1 is LNHNV and CDR2 YYDKDF (reference sequence). CDR3 protein: CATSRGQIEKLFF.

J is TRBJ1-2 and V is TRBV5-5; TCRdb returns TRBD1, unconfirmable since there is no DNA. The CDR3 sequence is 15 residues long. CDR1 and CDR2 from the germline V gene are SGHKS and YYEKEE (reference sequence). The CDR3 loop is CASSPTHIRGEGYTF. The variable domain in full, completed from reference TRBV5-5 and TRBJ1-2, reads DAGVTQSPTHLIKTRGQQVTLRCSPISGHKSVSWYQQVLGQGPQFIFQYYEKEERGRGNFPDRFSARQFPNYSSELNVNALLLGDSALYLCASSPTHIRGEGYTFGSGTRLTVV.

The chain has TRBV14 and TRBJ2-3; with no DNA, the TCRdb D assignment of TRBD1 cannot be verified. The length of the CDR3 is 16 residues. CDR1 is SGHDN, CDR2 FVKESK, per germline. The CDR3 sequence: CASSPRQGEVTDTQYF.

The chain is built from TRBV9 and TRBJ2-2. Germline V gene lookup returns CDR1 SGDLS and CDR2 YYNGEE. The CDR3 extends over 15 amino acids. CDR3 in amino acids: CASSVDTGNTGELFF.

This rearrangement joins TRBV4-1 to TRBJ1-5. The CDR3 is made up of 16 amino acids. Germline V gene data show CDR1 as MGHRA and CDR2 as YSYEKL. CDR3 amino acids: CASSQDLGKEGQPQHF.

The rearrangement uses TRBV6-5 and TRBJ1-4; no DNA is available, so the TRBD1 call from TCRdb remains unchecked. The germline V gene has CDR1 MNHEY and CDR2 SVGAGI. The CDR3 consists of 13 residues. This CDR3 is CASSGGAREKLFF.

The gene calls are TRBV20-1 and TRBJ2-7; the TCRdb call, TRBD1, lacks DNA for checking. The CDR3 is 16 residues long. From germline, CDR1 is DFQATT and CDR2 SNEGSKA (reference sequence). CDR3 sequence: CSARAGTLNTYYEQYF.

This rearrangement joins TRBV12-3 or TRBV12-4 to TRBJ1-5. The CDR3 length is 14 residues. The CDR3 sequence: CASNRGPSNQPQHF.

This chain's CDR3 is CATSDFSETQYF. The chain combines TRBV24-1 with TRBJ2-5. The germline gives CDR1 KGHDR, CDR2 SFDVKD. This CDR3 contains 12 residues.

The J gene is TRBJ1-4, the V gene TRBV4-3; no DNA is available, so the TRBD1 call from TCRdb remains unchecked. This CDR3 is 16 amino acids long. Per the germline V gene, CDR1 is LGHNA and CDR2 is YSLEER. The chain's CDR3 is CASSHPNTGQGEKLFF.

The chain is built from TRBV20-1 and TRBJ2-2; TCRdb designates TRBD1, a call that cannot be tested without DNA. The germline gives CDR1 DFQATT, CDR2 SNEGSKA (reference sequence). This CDR3 has 14 residues. CDR3 sequence: CSAREGAGVGELFF.

The V gene is TRBV19, the J gene TRBJ2-1. Germline CDR1 and CDR2: LNHDA and SQIVND (reference sequence). The CDR3 totals 13 residues. CDR3 sequence reads: CASSIVFDNEQFF.

The chain has TRBV28 and TRBJ1-5; TCRdb gives TRBD1 as the D gene, but with no DNA this cannot be confirmed. CDR1 and CDR2 (germline): MDHEN, SYDVKM. This CDR3 has 15 residues. This chain's CDR3 is CASSSGTYSNQPQHF.

The CDR3 reads CASSNLGQGNGSPLHF. This chain uses TRBV5-1 with TRBJ1-6; as DNA is missing, the TRBD1 call by TCRdb cannot be tested. Per the germline V gene, CDR1 is SGHRS and CDR2 is YFSETQ. CDR3 length: 16 amino acids.

The chain combines TRBV3-1 with TRBJ2-3; the D call of TRBD2 rests on TCRdb alone, since no DNA is present to check it. The CDR3 runs to 19 residues. Germline V lookup: CDR1 LGHDT, CDR2 YNNKEL (reference sequence). This chain's CDR3 is CASSQVSLPTSERTDTQYF.